This T cell receptor (beta chain) was profiled in a study of blood T cell repertoires in COVID-19 (dated by TCRdb to about 2020). About the study as a whole: Samples covering the acute and convalescent phases of COVID-19 were provided by collaborators in the United States, Italy and Spain. A de-identified subject ID, COVID-19 status, age in years and sex were almost always included in the sample metadata. The prospective study material was composed of cDNA or gDNA derived from T cells, B-cell-depleted T cells, or PBMCs. Subjects who had been exposed to COVID-19, were actively infected with it, or had recovered from it provided the deeply sampled blood TCRbeta repertoires that made up the dataset. The samples were drawn from the first 160 participants of the ongoing ImmuneRACE study and from over 950 subjects provided by 6 global collaborators. A freely available public database, intended as a resource for researchers studying the immune response to SARS-CoV-2, is where the repertoires were released. Where HLA class I and class II types were available, the types were taken from metadata supplied by the sample provider, not from assay-based typing. Here is what the overall study found, with its caveats: Clinical and demographic metadata were provided uncurated, with the amount varying by source and participant.

The immunoSEQ Assay, a bias-controlled multiplex PCR, was used to amplify TCRbeta CDR3 regions from genomic DNA. The authors' analysis ran thus. Nucleated cell counts per sample were estimated from amplification of reference gene primers within the assay. Sequence reads were collapsed and filtered to measure the absolute abundance of every unique TCRbeta CDR3 rearrangement. For each sample, productive Simpson clonality was calculated by taking the square root of Simpson's diversity index across productive rearrangements. The clones in this table, taken by TCRdb from immuneACCESS, are in-frame only. Not every clone is retained; where verified, under half of the shortfall comes from an unresolved V gene, and the cause of the rest is unknown. V, J and clone size derive from that table, while D and trimming were established from the DNA sequence. A total of 120,000 or so clones appear in this sample, 80% to 90% of them only once. 9.5% to 13% of the sample belongs to the ten largest clones.

Collaborating institutions collected whole blood in K2EDTA tubes following their own protocols. For TCRbeta analysis, collaborators shipped samples as frozen whole blood, isolated PBMCs, or DNA extracted from either of those sample types. Spanning cysteine to phenylalanine, the CDR3 consists of 15 amino acids. The entry retains the CDR3 DNA only, 45 bases that are in frame from base 1. Looking up the germline V gene (reference sequence) yields CDR1 LNHNV and CDR2 YYDKDF. The germline V and J ends show losses of 5 bases and 2 bases respectively, and no gene match explains 4 bases of the junction. Only one count was recorded for this clone. Its specific antigen is unknown. No base quality values were provided; no much bigger clone lies one nucleotide off.

Material for sequencing was peripheral blood. The source of this sequence is a human donor in a cohort sampled during active COVID-19. The rearrangement combines TRBV15 with TRBJ2-1, with 9 middle bases fitting TRBD1. The DNA is TGTGCCACCAGCTCGGACAGGGGTGCCTACAATGAGCAGTTCTTC. It specifies CATSSDRGAYNEQFF.